What follows describes a single T cell receptor (beta chain). The CDR3 has 13 amino acids. Between the trimmed V and J ends, which lost 4 bases and 6 bases, there was a span of 10 bases. Germline lookup yields CDR1 LGHDT and CDR2 YNNKEL (reference sequence). The sample comes from a study of Ad26.COV2.S vaccination and SARS-CoV-2 variants. Profiled with immunoSEQ multiplex PCR; TCRdb holds only in-frame clones, not every one. The table shows around 450,000 clones, with 75% to 90% occurring only once. Treatment reported: approximately 18 received Ad26.COV2.S at low or high dose, single or two shots; several received placebo; per-sample allocation not given. Sampling took place 63 days after the first vaccine or placebo injection.

The rearrangement links TRBV3-1 (or the pseudogene TRBV3-2) to TRBJ2-1, with D uncertain. The sequenced sample was peripheral blood, obtained in a trial of Ad26.COV2.S vaccine versus placebo. The source of this sequence is a person aged 18 to 65 who received the Ad26.COV2.S COVID-19 vaccine or a placebo. The chain's CDR3 is CASSLLEGNEQFF. In nucleotides, the CDR3 is TGTGCCAGCAGCCTCCTAGAAGGCAATGAGCAGTTCTTC.